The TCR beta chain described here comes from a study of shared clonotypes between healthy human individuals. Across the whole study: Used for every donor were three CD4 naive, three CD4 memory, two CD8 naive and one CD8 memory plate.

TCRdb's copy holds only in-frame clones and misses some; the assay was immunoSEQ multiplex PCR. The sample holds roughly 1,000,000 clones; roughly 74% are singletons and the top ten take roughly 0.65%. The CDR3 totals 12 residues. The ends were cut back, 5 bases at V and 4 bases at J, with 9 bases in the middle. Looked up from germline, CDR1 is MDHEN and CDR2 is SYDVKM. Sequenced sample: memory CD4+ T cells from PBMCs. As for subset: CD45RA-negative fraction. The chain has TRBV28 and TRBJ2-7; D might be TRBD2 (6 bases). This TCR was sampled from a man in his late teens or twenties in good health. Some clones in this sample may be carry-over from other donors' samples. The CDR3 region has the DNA TGTGCCAGCAGTGGGAGGCCTTACGAGCAGTACTTC. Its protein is CASSGRPYEQYF.